One sample yielded the 13 T cell receptor beta chains listed below, sequenced in a study of neurological immune-mediated disorders. TCRdb ran MiXCR on the 5' RACE reads and lists one entry per CDR3 protein. This sample yields approximately 46,000 distinct CDR3 sequences, of which around 3.3% are seen a single time; over 13% belongs to the top ten. The sequencing sample was made of PBMCs. Every receptor here comes from a woman aged 50 to 65 with multiple sclerosis.

This clonotype was observed many times. The chain links TRBV5-6 to TRBJ2-7; D ambiguous. Germline-derived CDR1 and CDR2 are SGHDT and YYEEEE. The CDR3 totals 14 residues. V shed 1 base and J shed 7 bases, with 15 bases lying between them. The CDR3 nucleotides are TGTGCCAGCAGCTTGTTTGGGGTTCTAGAAGAGCAGTACTTC. The encoded protein is CASSLFGVLEEQYF. Filled out from reference TRBV5-6 and TRBJ2-7, the complete variable domain reads DAGVTQSPTHLIKTRGQQVTLRCSPKSGHDTVSWYQQALGQGPQFIFQYYEEEERQRGNFPDRFSGHQFPNYSSELNVNALLLGDSALYLCASSLFGVLEEQYFGPGTRLTVT.

This clonotype was recorded at least ten times. CDR3 in amino acids: CASSYRGRADNEQFF. CDR3 DNA: TGTGCCAGCAGTTACCGCGGGAGGGCCGACAATGAGCAGTTCTTC. The rearrangement links TRBV6-2 or TRBV6-3 to TRBJ2-1, with 9 bases that match TRBD2. This CDR3 has 15 residues. Germline CDR1 MNHEY, CDR2 SVGEGT. The V segment lost 2 bases and the J segment 5 bases; nucleotides outside the gene matches: 4.

This clonotype was seen many times. The gene calls are TRBV5-1 and TRBJ2-5; 11 bases line up with TRBD1. There are 15 residues in the CDR3. The J segment lost 5 bases and the V segment lost 2 bases, leaving 5 bases of the junction unmatched. Per the germline V gene, CDR1 is SGHRS and CDR2 is YFSETQ. CDR3 DNA sequence: TGCGCCAGCAGCTTAGCCGGGACAGGGGGGGAGACCCAGTACTTC. Translating gives CASSLAGTGGETQYF.

This clonotype occurred a few times. Just one base apart from a much larger clone, this may be a read error. The chain couples TRBV10-3 to TRBJ1-6, with D perhaps TRBD1 (5 bases). CDR3 length: 11 residues. Germline V gene data show CDR1 as ENHRY and CDR2 as SYGVKD. V was trimmed by 3 bases and J by 15 bases, leaving 9 bases between them. The CDR3 protein is CAISDPGHLHF. DNA for the CDR3: TGTGCCATCAGTGACCCAGGACACCTCCACTTT.

J is TRBJ1-2 and V is TRBV2, with 10 bases fitting TRBD1. The ends lost 8 bases at V and 2 bases at J; junction bases unmatched: 14. CDR3 size: 17 residues. Germline-derived CDR1 and CDR2 are SNHLY and FYNNEI. CDR3: CASVQGQGVLANYGYTF. CDR3 DNA: TGTGCCAGCGTTCAAGGACAGGGGGTTTTGGCAAACTATGGCTACACCTTC.

This clonotype has a count of ten or more. The chain carries TRBV5-1 and TRBJ2-1, with D perhaps being TRBD1 or TRBD2 (6 bases each). The CDR3 has 17 residues. Germline V lookup: CDR1 SGHRS, CDR2 YFSETQ. V lost 2 bases and J lost 6, with 21 bases in between. The CDR3 DNA is TGCGCCAGCAGCTTTCATGCCTTTAGCGGAGGGGGCAATGAGCAGTTCTTC. It translates to CASSFHAFSGGGNEQFF.

This clonotype was recorded at least ten times. CDR3: CAGASGQGTGNTIYF. DNA of the CDR3: TGTGCCGGGGCCAGCGGACAGGGGACAGGAAACACCATATATTTT. The chain joins TRBV6-1 to TRBJ1-3, with TRBD1 matching 9 bases. Germline V gene data show CDR1 as MNHNS and CDR2 as SASEGT. After removal of 11 bases from V and 4 bases from J, the junction contained 12 bases not matched to a gene. The CDR3 extends over 15 amino acids.

The sample holds many counts of this clonotype. This rearrangement joins TRBV12-3 or TRBV12-4 to TRBJ2-1; 9 bases match TRBD2. J gave up 2 bases and V 5 bases, and 4 bases lay outside the gene matches. The CDR3 loop spans 15 amino acids. DNA for the CDR3: TGTGCCAGCAGTCACCAGCGGGGGGCCTACAATGAGCAGTTCTTC. It specifies CASSHQRGAYNEQFF.

This clonotype has ten or more counts. The chain links TRBV2 to TRBJ2-1; 8 bases map to TRBD2. Trimming took 7 bases from V and 0 from J; bases not matched to a gene: 11. Germline V lookup: CDR1 SNHLY, CDR2 FYNNEI. The CDR3 has 17 amino acids. The CDR3 nucleotides are TGTGCCAGCACTTATGGTCTAGCGGGCGGCTCCTACAATGAGCAGTTCTTC. Translated, it gives CASTYGLAGGSYNEQFF. Full variable domain (missing parts from reference TRBV2 and TRBJ2-1): EPEVTQTPSHQVTQMGQEVILRCVPISNHLYFYWYRQILGQKVEFLVSFYNNEISEKSEIFDDQFSVERPDGSNFTLKIRSTKLEDSAMYFCASTYGLAGGSYNEQFFGPGTRLTVL.

The sample holds many counts of this clonotype. The CDR3 loop is CSARMALGTDTQYF. Here the CDR3 DNA reads TGCAGTGCTAGAATGGCATTGGGCACAGATACGCAGTATTTT. The rearrangement uses TRBV20-1 and TRBJ2-3, with unresolved D. The CDR3 totals 14 residues. Germline V gene sequence: CDR1 DFQATT, CDR2 SNEGSKA (reference sequence). The V end was cut by 2 bases, the J end by 1 base, with 10 bases between.

This clonotype was recorded many times. This chain joins TRBV6-5 and TRBJ2-3, with 9 bases aligning to TRBD2. The CDR3 is 15 amino acids. The junction had 4 bases not matched to a gene; V was cut back by 4 bases and J by 2 bases. Per the germline V gene, CDR1 is MNHEY and CDR2 is SVGAGI. For the CDR3, the DNA is TGTGCCAGCAGTTCGCTAGCGGGACTCACAGATACGCAGTATTTT. It codes for CASSSLAGLTDTQYF.

The chain uses TRBV7-8 and TRBJ2-5; perhaps D is TRBD1 or TRBD2 (5 bases each). Trimming took off 4 bases at V and 10 bases at J, with 13 bases between the two ends. Germline CDR1 and CDR2: SGHVS and FQNEAQ. The CDR3 totals 12 residues. The CDR3 spells CASSSFGANQYF. The CDR3, as DNA: TGTGCCAGCAGCTCCTTCGGGGCGAACCAGTACTTC.

The sample holds many counts of this clonotype. The V call is TRBV25-1, the J call TRBJ2-3; no definite D call. Germline V lookup: CDR1 MGHDK, CDR2 SYGVNS. The CDR3 covers 13 residues. Between the trimmed V and J ends, which lost 3 bases and 1 base, there was a span of 5 bases. The CDR3 region has the DNA TGTGCCAGCAGTGATTCCGGCACAGATACGCAGTATTTT. This codes for CASSDSGTDTQYF.